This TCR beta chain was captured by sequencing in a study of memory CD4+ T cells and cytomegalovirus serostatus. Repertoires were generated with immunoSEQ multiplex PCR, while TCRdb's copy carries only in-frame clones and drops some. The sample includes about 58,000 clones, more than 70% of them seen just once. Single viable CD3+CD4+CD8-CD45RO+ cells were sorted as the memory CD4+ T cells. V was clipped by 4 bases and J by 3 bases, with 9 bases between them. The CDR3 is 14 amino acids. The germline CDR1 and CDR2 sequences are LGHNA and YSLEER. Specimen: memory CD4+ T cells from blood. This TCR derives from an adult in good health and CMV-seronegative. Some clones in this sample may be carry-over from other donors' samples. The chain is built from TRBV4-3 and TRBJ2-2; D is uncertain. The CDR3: CASSRNSYTGELFF. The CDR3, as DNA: TGCGCCAGCAGCCGGAACAGTTACACCGGGGAGCTGTTTTTT.